This is a list of T cell receptor beta chains from one sample in a study of blood T cells in healthy people across ages. TCRdb re-called the 5' RACE reads with MiXCR, one entry per CDR3 protein. The sample lists roughly 1.9 million distinct CDR3 sequences, about 39% occurring once. Sequences were obtained from blood. The receptors were sampled from a human donor in good health. CDR3s include the opening cysteine and the closing phenylalanine or tryptophan. Fields, in order: clone size, V gene, CDR3 protein. The size entry is marked missing in some rows and otherwise reads once, few, many or a size class.

-,TRBV2,CASSALTGNQPQHF
-,TRBV9,CASSQTPDNEKLFF
-,TRBV4-3,CASSQLPSGESDTQYF
-,TRBV10-3,CAMRGDEETQYF
-,TRBV7-6,CASSSGQGVYSPLHF
few,TRBV6-5,CASTTSGLLTREKLFF
-,TRBV12-3/TRBV12-4,CASSFVGSPLHF
few,TRBV7-9,CASSLGAYREGDEKLFF
-,TRBV14,CASSQVGLGRETQYF
few,TRBV7-2,CASSLDKQGDGYTF
-,TRBV7-3,CASSLIGALQETQYF
-,TRBV7-9,CASSSQIGYGYTF
-,TRBV7-2,CASSLNPGNTGELFF
-,TRBV27,CASSLIGTGVSYEQYF
-,TRBV15,CATSRGEGSGHTF
-,TRBV4-1,CASSQVGPSNEKLFF
-,TRBV24-1,CATSASEYTEAFF
few,TRBV5-1,CASRVGTLLGEQFF
few,TRBV24-1,CATSDVNYGYTF
few,TRBV5-1,CASSLVASGGAQQFF
-,TRBV7-2,CASSLAPGTHNEQFF
-,TRBV29-1,CSVGDSPSSPLHF